Reported below is one T cell receptor (beta chain). The target antigen is unknown. The entry originates in a study of Ad26.COV2.S vaccination and SARS-CoV-2 variants. The overall study: Once, or twice with 56 days between doses, Ad26.COV2.S was given intramuscularly.

The assay was immunoSEQ multiplex PCR, and TCRdb's table has in-frame clones only and misses some. The table shows 350,000 to 500,000 clones, with 90% occurring only once. Study-wide results and caveats: The TCR breadth and depth analyses may have understated or missed part of the total T cell responses. Spike-specific CD8+ and CD4+ T cell responses reportedly showed substantial breadth after vaccination.

The CDR3 runs to 16 residues. The germline V gene has CDR1 MDHEN and CDR2 SYDVKM. Trimming took 2 bases from V and 8 from J, leaving 16 bases between them. Treatment described: some 20 received Ad26.COV2.S at low or high dose, single or two shots; about 5 received placebo; per-sample allocation not given. Sampling was performed 63 days after the first vaccine or placebo injection. Source: peripheral blood, taken in a trial of Ad26.COV2.S vaccine versus placebo. This TCR derives from a person between 18 and 65 years old who received the Ad26.COV2.S COVID-19 vaccine or a placebo. This chain uses TRBV28 with TRBJ1-6, with D possibly matching TRBD1 (6 bases). The DNA of the CDR3 is TGTGCCAGCAGTTTAGGGGGAGCAGGGGTGTATTCACCCCTCCACTTT. It specifies CASSLGGAGVYSPLHF.